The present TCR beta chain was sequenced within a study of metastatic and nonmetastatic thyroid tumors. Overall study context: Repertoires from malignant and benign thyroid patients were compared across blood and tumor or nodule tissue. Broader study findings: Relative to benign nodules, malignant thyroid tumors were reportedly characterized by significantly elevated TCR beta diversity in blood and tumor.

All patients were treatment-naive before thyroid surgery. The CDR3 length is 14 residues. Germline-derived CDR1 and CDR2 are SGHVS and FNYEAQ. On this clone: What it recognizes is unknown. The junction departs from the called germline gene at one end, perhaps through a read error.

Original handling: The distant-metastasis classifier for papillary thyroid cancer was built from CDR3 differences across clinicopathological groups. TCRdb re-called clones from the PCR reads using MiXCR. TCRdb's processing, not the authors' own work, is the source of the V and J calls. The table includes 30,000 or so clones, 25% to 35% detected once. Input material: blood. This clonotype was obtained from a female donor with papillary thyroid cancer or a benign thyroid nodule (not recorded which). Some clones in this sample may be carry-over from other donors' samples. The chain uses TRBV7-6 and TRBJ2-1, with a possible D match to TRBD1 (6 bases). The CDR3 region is CASSLVLGGDEPFF. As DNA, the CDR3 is TGTGCTAGCAGCTTAGTATTAGGGGGTGATGAGCCGTTCTTC.